This T cell receptor (beta chain) was sequenced for a study of blood T cell repertoires in COVID-19. Study in general: COVID-19 samples, acute and convalescent, were from the United States, Italy and Spain.

The authors' processing: Amplification of reference gene primers was used by the study to estimate nucleated cell counts. Assay used: immunoSEQ multiplex PCR; TCRdb lists only in-frame clones, some missing. V and J calls and clone size are given by that table; D and trimming were obtained from the DNA. Among tens of thousands of clones listed, around 89% were seen once. The CDR3 is made up of 19 amino acids. Trimming removed 0 bases at V and 0 bases at J, with 18 bases between. Germline V CDR1 and CDR2: KGHSH, LQKENI. The receptor comes from a woman in her fifties or sixties with COVID-19, enrolled during active disease. This chain joins TRBV18 and TRBJ2-4; possible D gene TRBD2, 6 bases. Specimen: peripheral blood. The CDR3 loop reads CASSPPGRVGAGAKNIQYF. The CDR3 DNA reads TGTGCCAGCTCACCACCCGGGCGCGTGGGAGCGGGAGCCAAAAACATTCAGTACTTC.